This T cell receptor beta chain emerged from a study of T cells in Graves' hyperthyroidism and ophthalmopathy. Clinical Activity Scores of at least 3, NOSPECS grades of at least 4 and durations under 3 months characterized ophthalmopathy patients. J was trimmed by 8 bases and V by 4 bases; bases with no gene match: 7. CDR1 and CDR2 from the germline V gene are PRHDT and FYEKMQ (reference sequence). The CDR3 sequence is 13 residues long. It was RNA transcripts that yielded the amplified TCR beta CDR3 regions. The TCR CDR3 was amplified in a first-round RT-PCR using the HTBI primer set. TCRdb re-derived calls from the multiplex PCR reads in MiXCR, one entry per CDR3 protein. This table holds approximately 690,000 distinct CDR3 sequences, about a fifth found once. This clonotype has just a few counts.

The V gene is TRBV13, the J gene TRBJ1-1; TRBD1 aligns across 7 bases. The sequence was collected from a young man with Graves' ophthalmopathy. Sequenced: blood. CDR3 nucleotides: TGTGCCAGCAGCTCACCCGGGACAGAAGAAGCTTTCTTT. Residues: CASSSPGTEEAFF.